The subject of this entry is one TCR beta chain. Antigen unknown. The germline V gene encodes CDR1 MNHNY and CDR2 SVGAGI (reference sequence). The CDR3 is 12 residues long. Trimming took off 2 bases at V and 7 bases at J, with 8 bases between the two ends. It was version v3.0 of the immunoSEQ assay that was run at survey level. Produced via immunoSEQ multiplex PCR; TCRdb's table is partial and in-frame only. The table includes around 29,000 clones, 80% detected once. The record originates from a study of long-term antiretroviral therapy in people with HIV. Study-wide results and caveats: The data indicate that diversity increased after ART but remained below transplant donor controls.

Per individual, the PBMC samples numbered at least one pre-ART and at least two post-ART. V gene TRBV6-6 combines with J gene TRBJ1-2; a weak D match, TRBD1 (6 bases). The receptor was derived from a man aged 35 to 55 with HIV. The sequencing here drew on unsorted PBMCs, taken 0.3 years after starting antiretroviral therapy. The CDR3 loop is CASSYEGGGYTF. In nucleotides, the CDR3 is TGTGCCAGCAGTTACGAGGGGGGTGGCTACACCTTC.